This T cell receptor (beta chain) was captured in a study of blood T cell repertoires in COVID-19. Whole-study context: Whether acute or convalescent, the COVID-19 samples came from the United States, Italy and Spain. The cDNA or gDNA used as material had been derived from T cells, B-cell-depleted T cells, or PBMCs.

Enrolled during active infection, Seattle patients were then followed longitudinally. The CDR3 runs 17 residues. Per the germline V gene, CDR1 is SGHRS and CDR2 is YFSETQ. The V gene end was trimmed by 3 bases and the J gene end by 0 bases; junction bases not matched to a gene: 9. Original data processing: Amplified reference gene primers provided the basis for estimating nucleated cell counts. Profiled with immunoSEQ multiplex PCR; TCRdb holds only in-frame clones, not every one. That table furnishes V, J and clone size, whereas the DNA furnished D and trimming. The sample carries 150,000 to 200,000 clones, 80% to 95% recorded once.

The source of this sequence is a man aged 25-45 years with COVID-19, enrolled during active disease. The gene calls are TRBV5-1 and TRBJ1-3; TRBD1 matches 7 bases. Sample: peripheral blood. CDR3 loop: CASSSGLAGGSGNTIYF. The CDR3 DNA follows: TGCGCCAGCAGCTCGGGTTTGGCAGGGGGCTCTGGAAACACCATATATTTT. The variable domain in full, completed from reference TRBV5-1 and TRBJ1-3, reads KAGVTQTPRYLIKTRGQQVTLSCSPISGHRSVSWYQQTPGQGLQFLFEYFSETQRNKGNFPGRFSGRQFSNSRSEMNVSTLELGDSALYLCASSSGLAGGSGNTIYFGEGSWLTVV.